What follows are 11 T cell receptor beta chains derived from one specimen sequenced in a study of immune evolution from preneoplasia to lung adenocarcinoma. Clones were read by immunoSEQ multiplex PCR, and TCRdb kept only the in-frame ones, dropping some. The sample lists 15,000 to 20,000 clones; 75% to 90% were seen once. The sample was FFPE invasive lung adenocarcinoma tissue. These receptors came from a person aged 65 to 79 with invasive lung adenocarcinoma.

J is TRBJ1-4 and V is TRBV6-5; D unclear. This CDR3 is 16 amino acids long. The germline V and J ends were trimmed by 0 bases and 0 bases, with 8 bases remaining between them. From germline, CDR1 is MNHEY and CDR2 SVGAGI. This CDR3 is CASSYSSRATNEKLFF. The CDR3 DNA reads TGTGCCAGCAGTTACTCGAGTCGTGCAACTAATGAAAAACTGTTTTTT.

The chain combines TRBV10-3 with TRBJ1-2, with D perhaps TRBD1 (6 bases). This CDR3 region has 13 residues. Trimming removed 8 bases at V and 4 bases at J, with 14 bases between. Per germline, CDR1 ENHRY and CDR2 SYGVKD. CDR3 bases: TGTGCCATCTCAAGTAAGGGGGGCTATGGCTACACCTTC. This encodes CAISSKGGYGYTF.

V gene TRBV5-6 combines with J gene TRBJ2-5; D is possibly TRBD1 or TRBD2 (5 bases each). V was cut by 0 bases and J by 9 bases, with 12 bases left in between. The CDR3 extends over 13 amino acids. Looked up from germline, CDR1 is SGHDT and CDR2 is YYEEEE. The CDR3 sequence is CASSLEAGSAQYF. The CDR3 DNA is TGTGCCAGCAGCTTGGAGGCAGGGAGTGCCCAGTACTTC.

V and J are TRBV2 and TRBJ1-1; D is unresolved. The germline V gene has CDR1 SNHLY and CDR2 FYNNEI. V was pared by 3 bases and J by 1 base, with 9 bases between. The CDR3 is 14 residues long. CDR3 in DNA: TGTGCCAGCAGTGACGGCAGCGGGAACACTGAAGCTTTCTTT. Its protein product is CASSDGSGNTEAFF.

This clone was seen only once. V gene TRBV19 combines with J gene TRBJ2-1, with TRBD2 matching over 8 bases. Per germline, CDR1 LNHDA and CDR2 SQIVND (reference sequence). The CDR3 length is 14 residues. With V trimmed by 9 bases and J by 8 bases, 12 bases remained unmatched. The DNA of the CDR3 is TGTGCCAGATTCACGGGGGGGCCGGGGGATGAGCAGTTCTTC. Translation gives CARFTGGPGDEQFF.

The chain joins TRBV5-6 to TRBJ2-5; no clear D. Germline lookup yields CDR1 SGHDT and CDR2 YYEEEE. V was cut by 4 bases and J by 3 bases, with 13 bases left in between. The CDR3 sequence is 14 residues long. CDR3 protein: CASSHPVEKETQYF. CDR3 in DNA: TGTGCCAGCAGCCATCCGGTGGAGAAAGAGACCCAGTACTTC.

This clone appeared a few times. The chain joins TRBV9 to TRBJ2-7; 9 nucleotides agree with TRBD1. CDR1 and CDR2 (germline): SGDLS, YYNGEE. This CDR3 has 15 amino acids. With V trimmed by 4 bases and J by 5 bases, 10 bases remained unmatched. CDR3 amino acids: CASSPSGTGGNEQYF. In nucleotides, the CDR3 is TGTGCCAGCAGCCCCAGTGGAACAGGGGGCAACGAGCAGTACTTC.

The rearrangement uses TRBV9 and TRBJ2-1; 9 nucleotides line up with TRBD2. Germline values: CDR1 SGDLS, CDR2 YYNGEE. J lost 9 bases, V lost 3 bases, and 7 bases had no gene match. There are 14 residues in the CDR3. The CDR3 DNA is TGTGCCAGCAGCGCCCTGACTAGCGGAGGTGAGCAGTTCTTC. As protein: CASSALTSGGEQFF.

This chain connects TRBV7-8 to TRBJ1-5, with 10 bases fitting TRBD1. CDR3 size: 16 residues. Germline V gene lookup returns CDR1 SGHVS and CDR2 FQNEAQ. Trimming removed 1 base from V and 4 bases from J; junction bases left unmatched: 4. CDR3 region: CASSLVGQGINQPQHF. CDR3 in DNA: TGTGCCAGCAGCTTAGTGGGACAGGGGATAAATCAGCCCCAGCATTTT. The full variable domain, completed using reference TRBV7-8 and TRBJ1-5, is GAGVSQSPRYKVAKRGQDVALRCDPISGHVSLFWYQQALGQGPEFLTYFQNEAQLDKSGLPSDRFFAERPEGSVSTLKIQRTQQEDSAVYLCASSLVGQGINQPQHFGDGTRLSIL.

The rearrangement joins TRBV7-3 to TRBJ2-7; no firm D call. V lost 0 bases, J lost 6 bases, and 9 bases lay in between. CDR3 length equals 13 residues. Germline V gives CDR1 SGHTA, CDR2 FQGTGA. In DNA, the CDR3 is TGTGCCAGCAGCTTAACAGTGGTTGGCGAGCAGTACTTC. Translation gives CASSLTVVGEQYF. Looking up the rest from reference TRBV7-3 and TRBJ2-7 gives the full variable domain: GAGVSQTPSNKVTEKGKYVELRCDPISGHTALYWYRQSLGQGPEFLIYFQGTGAADDSGLPNDRFFAVRPEGSVSTLKIQRTERGDSAVYLCASSLTVVGEQYFGPGTRLTVT.

This clone was detected a few times. J is TRBJ1-1 and V is TRBV30; D is ambiguous. The V and J ends lost 0 bases and 0 bases respectively, with 17 bases between them. The CDR3 contains 17 residues. Per the germline V gene, CDR1 is GTSNPN and CDR2 is SVGIG (reference sequence). For the CDR3, the DNA is TGTGCCTGGAGTGTTGGATTCAGCGCCACCATGAACACTGAAGCTTTCTTT. It encodes CAWSVGFSATMNTEAFF.